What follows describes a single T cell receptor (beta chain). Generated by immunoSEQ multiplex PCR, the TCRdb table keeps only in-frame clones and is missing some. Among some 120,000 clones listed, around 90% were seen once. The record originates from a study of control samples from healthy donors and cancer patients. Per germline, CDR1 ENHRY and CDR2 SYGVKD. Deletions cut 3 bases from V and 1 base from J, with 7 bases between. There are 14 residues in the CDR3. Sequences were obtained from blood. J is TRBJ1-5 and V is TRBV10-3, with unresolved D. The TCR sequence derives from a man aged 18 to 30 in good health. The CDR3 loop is CAISELESNQPQHF. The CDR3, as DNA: TGTGCCATCAGTGAATTGGAAAGCAATCAGCCCCAGCATTTT.